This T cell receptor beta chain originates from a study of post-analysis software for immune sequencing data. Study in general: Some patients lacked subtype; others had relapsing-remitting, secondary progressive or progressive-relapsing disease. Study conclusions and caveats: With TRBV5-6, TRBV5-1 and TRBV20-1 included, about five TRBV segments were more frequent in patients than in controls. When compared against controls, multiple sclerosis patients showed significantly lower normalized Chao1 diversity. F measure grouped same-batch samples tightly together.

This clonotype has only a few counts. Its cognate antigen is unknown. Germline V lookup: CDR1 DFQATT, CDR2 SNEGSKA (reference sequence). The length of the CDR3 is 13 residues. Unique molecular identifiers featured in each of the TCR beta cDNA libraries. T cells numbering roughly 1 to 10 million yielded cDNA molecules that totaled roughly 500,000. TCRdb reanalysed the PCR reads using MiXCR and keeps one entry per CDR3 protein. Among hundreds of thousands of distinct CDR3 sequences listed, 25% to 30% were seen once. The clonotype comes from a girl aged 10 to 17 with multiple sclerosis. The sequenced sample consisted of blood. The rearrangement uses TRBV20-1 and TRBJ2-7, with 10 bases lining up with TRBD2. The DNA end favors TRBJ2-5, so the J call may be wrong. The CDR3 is CSALAGGRETQYF. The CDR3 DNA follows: TGCAGTGCTTTAGCGGGGGGAAGGGAGACCCAGTACTTC.